This T cell receptor beta chain was retrieved from a study of cytomegalovirus exposure and HLA in healthy donors. Study-level points and caveats: Reports credit the classifier with highly specific, highly sensitive diagnosis of cytomegalovirus status.

Primers for the PCR totalled 60 Vbeta and 13 Jbeta. In the original workflow: Later work found approximately 80 million unique TCR beta chains, with about 10 million shared. Assay used: immunoSEQ multiplex PCR; TCRdb lists only in-frame clones, some missing. The V and J calls and clone size were taken over from that table, and D and trimming were inferred from the DNA. The sample totals about 120,000 clones. In regard to this clone: Its antigen is unidentified.

Germline CDR1 and CDR2: SGHDT and YYEEEE. The CDR3 length is 13 residues. The V end was cut by 0 bases, the J end by 4 bases, with 5 bases between. Sample: PBMCs. The sequence was obtained from a man aged 18-30 years in good health and CMV-seronegative. The chain recombines TRBV5-6 with TRBJ1-5; D unresolved. This CDR3 reads CASSLGQNQPQHF. The CDR3 nucleotides read TGTGCCAGCAGCTTGGGTCAGAATCAGCCCCAGCATTTT.